This T cell receptor beta chain derives from a study of beta chain features in type 1 diabetes. Study outcomes and limitations: TCRB CDR3 length was moderately but significantly reduced in all four CD4+ subsets of Type 1 diabetes patients. Relative to healthy donors, patients appeared to have naive, central memory and Treg TCRB repertoires that were more similar.

The CDR3 covers 13 residues. Germline loops: CDR1 SQVTM, CDR2 ANQGSEA. The trim removed 7 bases at V and 8 bases at J, leaving 12 bases unmatched. On this clone itself: Its antigen is not identified.

Expressed TCRB transcripts were sequenced, since all the RNA that had been isolated was reverse transcribed. Here immunoSEQ multiplex PCR was the method, and the copy in TCRdb shows in-frame clones only, minus some. The sample holds 230,000 or so clones, 15% to 20% seen once. This receptor was taken from a man aged 25 to 40 with type 1 diabetes. The V call is TRBV29-1, the J call TRBJ1-2; 8 nucleotides agree with TRBD1. Sequences were obtained from naive CD4+ T cells from blood. CDR3: CSGTQGAGFGYTF. DNA of the CDR3: TGCAGCGGGACGCAGGGGGCGGGTTTCGGCTACACCTTC.